Shown below are 25 T cell receptor beta chains from a single sample sequenced in a study of T cell changes during pregnancy in multiple sclerosis. Clones were sequenced by immunoSEQ multiplex PCR, and TCRdb holds only the in-frame ones, with some missing. The table has 60,000 to 90,000 clones, 92% seen once. Source: peripheral blood, taken in the first trimester of pregnancy. These receptors were obtained from a female donor in good health, enrolled as a control in a pregnancy study.

The chain employs TRBV7-2 and TRBJ2-5; unclear D gene. The CDR3 loop spans 14 amino acids. Trimming took off 3 bases at V and 1 base at J, with 9 bases between the two ends. Germline CDR1 is SGHTA and CDR2 is FQGNSA. CDR3 region: CASSFQVGQETQYF. The CDR3 region has the DNA TGTGCCAGCAGCTTCCAGGTCGGCCAAGAGACCCAGTACTTC.

CDR3 protein: CASSPGTSVGYGYTF. CDR3 nucleotide sequence: TGTGCCAGCAGCCCCGGGACTTCGGTGGGATATGGCTACACCTTC. V usage is TRBV9 and J usage is TRBJ1-2, with a weak D call TRBD1 (5 bases). Trimming pared 4 bases from V and 5 bases from J, leaving 18 bases between. The CDR3 totals 15 residues. Germline assignment: CDR1 SGDLS and CDR2 YYNGEE.

The chain is built from TRBV19 and TRBJ2-4, with D perhaps matching TRBD2 (7 bases). This CDR3 comprises 15 residues. Germline CDR1 is LNHDA and CDR2 is SQIVND (reference sequence). The germline V and J ends were trimmed by 3 bases and 8 bases, with 17 bases remaining between them. The CDR3 here is CASSIGGPSKDIQYF. In nucleotides, the CDR3 is TGTGCCAGTAGTATCGGGGGGCCGAGTAAGGACATTCAGTACTTC.

J is TRBJ2-1 and V is TRBV28, with a tentative D call TRBD2 (5 bases). The CDR3 totals 13 residues. V lost 3 bases and J 6 bases, leaving 9 bases between the germline ends. Germline assignment: CDR1 MDHEN and CDR2 SYDVKM. The CDR3 here is CASSLSLANEQFF. DNA for the CDR3: TGTGCCAGCAGTTTGAGCCTAGCCAATGAGCAGTTCTTC. The full variable domain, completed using reference TRBV28 and TRBJ2-1, is DVKVTQSSRYLVKRTGEKVFLECVQDMDHENMFWYRQDPGLGLRLIYFSYDVKMKEKGDIPEGYSVSREKKERFSLILESASTNQTSMYLCASSLSLANEQFFGPGTRLTVL.

As concerns this clone: The same CDR3 is also encoded by other DNA sequences in this sample. This chain connects TRBV5-1 to TRBJ2-7; D is uncertain. Per germline, CDR1 SGHRS and CDR2 YFSETQ. The length of the CDR3 is 14 residues. The V end was cut by 0 bases, the J end by 3 bases, with 10 bases between. This CDR3 is CASSLAGGDYEQYF. For the CDR3, the DNA is TGCGCCAGCAGCTTGGCCGGCGGAGACTACGAGCAGTACTTC.

The chain employs TRBV19 and TRBJ2-2, with 14 bases fitting TRBD2. CDR3 length equals 18 residues. Germline CDR1 is LNHDA and CDR2 is SQIVND (reference sequence). The trim removed 11 bases at V and 3 bases at J, leaving 14 bases unmatched. Here the CDR3 DNA reads TGTGCCGGGTATAGGGGACTAGCGGGAGAGGAAGACACCGGGGAGCTGTTTTTT. Translation: CAGYRGLAGEEDTGELFF.

The chain is built from TRBV21-1 and TRBJ2-3; the table's D call, TRBD2, was not checked against the DNA. TRBV21-1 is noted as a pseudogene. CDR3 size: 16 residues. Here the CDR3 DNA reads TGTGCCAGCAGCAAAGCGCTCGACTTATACTCGGATACGCAGTATTTT. Its translation is CASSKALDLYSDTQYF.

This chain joins TRBV19 and TRBJ2-1, with D tentatively TRBD2 (6 bases). V was cut by 5 bases and J by 8 bases, with 16 bases left in between. The V gene's germline CDR1 is LNHDA and CDR2 SQIVND (reference sequence). The CDR3 is made up of 14 amino acids. The CDR3 DNA sequence: TGTGCCAGTAGTCAACGGACTACCCCCGATGAGCAGTTCTTC. This sequence encodes CASSQRTTPDEQFF.

The count of this clone is one. The rearrangement uses TRBV9 and TRBJ2-1, with 13 bases identical to TRBD2. The CDR3 is 15 residues long. Germline V gene sequence: CDR1 SGDLS, CDR2 YYNGEE. V lost 4 bases, J lost 10 bases, and 8 bases stayed unmatched. The CDR3: CASSPLGLAGVEQFF. CDR3 nucleotides: TGTGCCAGCAGCCCGCTAGGACTAGCGGGAGTGGAGCAGTTCTTC.

This sequence joins TRBV7-8 and TRBJ2-6, with 7 bases identical to TRBD1. CDR3 length equals 16 residues. Germline CDR1 SGHVS, CDR2 FQNEAQ. After removal of 4 bases from V and 4 bases from J, the junction contained 7 bases not matched to a gene. CDR3 DNA sequence: TGTGCCAGCAGCTCCGACAGGGTACACGGGGCCAACGTCCTGACTTTC. Translation gives CASSSDRVHGANVLTF.

This sequence joins TRBV28 and TRBJ2-7, with a tentative D call TRBD1 (5 bases). Deletions cut 6 bases from V and 2 bases from J, with 14 bases between. Germline-derived CDR1 and CDR2 are MDHEN and SYDVKM. CDR3 length equals 14 residues. For the CDR3, the DNA is TGTGCCAGCAGGCCCCCTGACAGAACCTACGAGCAGTACTTC. Its translation is CASRPPDRTYEQYF.

The J gene is TRBJ1-1, the V gene TRBV5-5, with a possible D match to TRBD1 (5 bases). Germline values: CDR1 SGHKS, CDR2 YYEKEE (reference sequence). Trimming cost V 3 bases and J 7 bases, with 16 bases left between them. This CDR3 contains 14 residues. CDR3 sequence reads: CASSSLGGRDEAFF. The DNA for the CDR3 is TGTGCCAGCAGCTCGCTCGGGGGAAGGGATGAAGCTTTCTTT.

The genes are TRBV6-1 and TRBJ2-3, with D perhaps matching TRBD2 (5 bases). This CDR3 region has 17 residues. With 0 bases removed from V and 0 bases from J, the gap between germline ends came to 13 bases. Germline V lookup: CDR1 MNHNS, CDR2 SASEGT. In nucleotides, the CDR3 is TGTGCCAGCAGTGAAGCCCTGCGAGCGGAGAGCACAGATACGCAGTATTTT. It yields the protein CASSEALRAESTDTQYF.

In this sample, this clone turned up a few times. This chain joins TRBV6-5 and TRBJ1-1, with a tentative D call TRBD1 (6 bases). The CDR3 is 14 residues long. Germline assignment: CDR1 MNHEY and CDR2 SVGAGI. V was trimmed by 0 bases and J by 8 bases, leaving 13 bases between them. The CDR3 here is CASSYSPQGTEAFF. CDR3 DNA: TGTGCCAGCAGTTACTCGCCCCAGGGGACCGAAGCTTTCTTT.

V is TRBV6-1 and J is TRBJ2-2; maybe TRBD2 (6 bases). CDR1 is MNHNS, CDR2 SASEGT, per germline. The V and J ends lost 3 bases and 4 bases respectively, with 15 bases between them. The CDR3 is 16 amino acids. The CDR3: CASSDLYGSGTGELFF. CDR3 sequence (DNA): TGTGCCAGCAGTGATCTCTACGGGAGCGGCACCGGGGAGCTGTTTTTT.

The V gene is TRBV6-5, the J gene TRBJ1-1, with D uncertain. In germline, CDR1 is MNHEY, CDR2 SVGAGI. The CDR3 is made up of 14 amino acids. V lost 7 bases, J lost 1 base, and 13 bases lay in between. CDR3 sequence reads: CASNPQMANTEAFF. The CDR3 DNA is TGTGCCAGCAATCCACAGATGGCGAACACTGAAGCTTTCTTT.

The genes are TRBV15 and TRBJ2-7; 7 positions agree with TRBD2. CDR3 length equals 13 residues. Germline lookup yields CDR1 LNHNV and CDR2 YYDKDF (reference sequence). V shed 7 bases, J shed 7 bases, and the junction held 10 bases outside the gene matches. The CDR3 reads CATTLGLEREQYF. CDR3 DNA sequence: TGTGCCACCACCCTAGGACTAGAGAGGGAGCAGTACTTC.

This chain links TRBV2 with TRBJ1-4, with D unclear. The CDR3 covers 13 residues. Germline CDR1 is SNHLY and CDR2 is FYNNEI. The germline V and J ends were trimmed by 4 bases and 10 bases, with 13 bases remaining between them. CDR3 region: CASSGLFFGKLFF. The DNA for the CDR3 is TGTGCCAGCAGTGGACTATTTTTCGGAAAACTGTTTTTT.

The rearrangement joins TRBV11-3 to TRBJ2-7, with D possibly matching TRBD1 (6 bases). CDR3 length: 14 residues. The V gene's germline CDR1 is SGHNT and CDR2 YENEEA. Trimming stripped 8 bases from V and 4 bases from J, with 18 bases between. For the CDR3, the DNA is TGTGCCAGCTCAATCACAGGGTTGGGTTACGAGCAGTACTTC. Amino acids: CASSITGLGYEQYF. The variable domain in full, completed from reference TRBV11-3 and TRBJ2-7, reads EAGVVQSPRYKIIEKKQPVAFWCNPISGHNTLYWYLQNLGQGPELLIRYENEEAVDDSQLPKDRFSAERLKGVDSTLKIQPAELGDSAVYLCASSITGLGYEQYFGPGTRLTVT.

The chain links TRBV5-1 to TRBJ2-7; 9 bases are shared with TRBD2. Germline V lookup: CDR1 SGHRS, CDR2 YFSETQ. The CDR3 is made up of 17 amino acids. V shed 3 bases, J shed 6 bases, and the junction held 16 bases outside the gene matches. DNA for the CDR3: TGCGCCAGCAGCTCGGCCCCCTCCACAGCGGGAGGAGTCGAGCAGTACTTC. Translated, it gives CASSSAPSTAGGVEQYF.

This chain links TRBV5-1 with TRBJ1-1; 7 bases align to TRBD1. This CDR3 spans 14 amino acids. The V and J ends lost 4 bases and 1 base, in that order; junction bases with no gene match: 4. CDR1 and CDR2 from the germline V gene are SGHRS and YFSETQ. CDR3 bases: TGCGCCAGCAGCCCGGGACAGTCGAACACTGAAGCTTTCTTT. It codes for CASSPGQSNTEAFF.

This chain uses TRBV5-1 with TRBJ1-5; 9 bases are a match to TRBD1. J lost 3 bases, V lost 4 bases, and 5 bases had no gene match. The CDR3 has 15 residues. From germline, CDR1 is SGHRS and CDR2 YFSETQ. CDR3 residues: CASSLGTGPNQPQHF. CDR3 coding DNA: TGCGCCAGCAGCCTCGGGACAGGGCCCAATCAGCCCCAGCATTTT.

CDR3 residues: CASTLGGSGEETQYF. As DNA, the CDR3 is TGCGCCAGCACCTTAGGGGGCTCGGGAGAAGAGACCCAGTACTTC. The chain joins TRBV5-1 to TRBJ2-5, with D maybe TRBD1 (7 bases). V lost 6 bases and J 3 bases, leaving 18 bases between the germline ends. Per germline, CDR1 SGHRS and CDR2 YFSETQ. The CDR3 totals 15 residues.

The V and J genes are TRBV2 and TRBJ2-7; D not resolved. The CDR3 has 13 amino acids. The germline V gene encodes CDR1 SNHLY and CDR2 FYNNEI. V was clipped by 4 bases and J by 1 base, with 8 bases between them. As DNA, the CDR3 is TGTGCCAGCAGTGTTGCACTATCCTACGAGCAGTACTTC. Amino acid sequence: CASSVALSYEQYF. Variable domain in full (rest from reference TRBV2 and TRBJ2-7): EPEVTQTPSHQVTQMGQEVILRCVPISNHLYFYWYRQILGQKVEFLVSFYNNEISEKSEIFDDQFSVERPDGSNFTLKIRSTKLEDSAMYFCASSVALSYEQYFGPGTRLTVT.

The chain has TRBV11-2 and TRBJ2-2; possible D gene TRBD1, 6 bases. The CDR3 loop spans 16 amino acids. The V and J ends lost 4 bases and 4 bases respectively, with 16 bases between them. Looked up from germline, CDR1 is SGHAT and CDR2 is FQNNGV. The CDR3 is CASSSLRGRGTGELFF. CDR3 coding DNA: TGTGCCAGCAGCTCTCTTAGGGGGAGAGGCACCGGGGAGCTGTTTTTT.